These 22 T cell receptor beta chains were sequenced from one sample in a study of T cell responses to AZD1222 COVID-19 vaccine. TCRdb's copy holds only in-frame clones and misses some; the assay was immunoSEQ multiplex PCR. This table holds some 200,000 clones, approximately 90% found once. Sequencing was performed on peripheral blood, taken on day 0 of AZD1222 vaccination. All receptors derive from an adult in good health.

This chain links TRBV19 with TRBJ2-6, with TRBD1 matching over 8 bases. The CDR3 runs to 16 residues. The germline V gene encodes CDR1 LNHDA and CDR2 SQIVND (reference sequence). The V and J ends lost 6 bases and 1 base, in that order; junction bases with no gene match: 5. CDR3 sequence (DNA): TGTGCCAGTAGGGACAGGGTCAATTCTGGGGCCAACGTCCTGACTTTC. Protein sequence: CASRDRVNSGANVLTF.

V usage is TRBV4-1 and J usage is TRBJ1-1; no clear D. This CDR3 is 15 amino acids long. Germline V gives CDR1 MGHRA, CDR2 YSYEKL. Deletions cut 4 bases from V and 1 base from J, with 13 bases between. CDR3 nucleotide sequence: TGCGCCAGCAGCCGAGCTGACTCGGGGAACACTGAAGCTTTCTTT. Amino acid sequence: CASSRADSGNTEAFF.

The CDR3 sequence: CASSLQGNYGYTF. The CDR3 region has the DNA TGTGCCAGCTCCCTACAGGGGAACTATGGCTACACCTTC. V and J are TRBV28 and TRBJ1-2; TRBD1 matches 7 bases. CDR1 is MDHEN, CDR2 SYDVKM, per germline. The V gene end was trimmed by 8 bases and the J gene end by 2 bases; junction bases not matched to a gene: 5. CDR3 size: 13 residues.

The V call is TRBV3-1 (or the pseudogene TRBV3-2), the J call TRBJ2-7, with TRBD2 as a possible D gene (7 bases). The V gene lost 8 bases and the J gene lost 0 bases, with 11 bases spanning the gap. The germline CDR1 and CDR2 sequences are LGHDT and YNNKEL (reference sequence). This CDR3 comprises 13 residues. As DNA, the CDR3 is TGTGCCAGCGAGGGGGGGAGCTCCTACGAGCAGTACTTC. Translation gives CASEGGSSYEQYF.

The rearrangement joins TRBV27 to TRBJ2-1, with D perhaps given as TRBD1 or TRBD2 (5 bases each). Germline-derived CDR1 and CDR2 are MNHEY and SMNVEV (reference sequence). The CDR3 is made up of 13 amino acids. V was shortened by 8 bases and J by 5 bases, with 13 bases between the two germline ends. The CDR3 region is CASGTDTHNEQFF. For the CDR3, the DNA is TGTGCCAGCGGGACGGACACACACAATGAGCAGTTCTTC.

The chain couples TRBV5-1 to TRBJ2-7; D possibly corresponds to TRBD2 (5 bases). The V end lost 7 bases, the J end lost 2 bases, and 13 bases lay between the germline ends. The CDR3 spans 13 residues. Per the germline V gene, CDR1 is SGHRS and CDR2 is YFSETQ. DNA for the CDR3: TGCGCCAGCCGAGGGCTTCCAGCCTACGAGCAGTACTTC. It encodes CASRGLPAYEQYF.

V usage is TRBV13 and J usage is TRBJ1-1, with a possible D match to TRBD1 (5 bases). The CDR3 consists of 14 residues. The V end was cut by 5 bases, the J end by 5 bases, with 15 bases between. Germline V gene lookup returns CDR1 PRHDT and CDR2 FYEKMQ (reference sequence). DNA for the CDR3: TGTGCCAGCAGCGCCCAGCAGGGCATAACTGAAGCTTTCTTT. Amino acids: CASSAQQGITEAFF.

V and J are TRBV5-5 and TRBJ1-1, with D possibly TRBD1 on 5 matching bases. The germline V gene has CDR1 SGHKS and CDR2 YYEKEE (reference sequence). The CDR3 loop spans 12 amino acids. V was trimmed by 4 bases and J by 11 bases, leaving 15 bases between them. In DNA, the CDR3 is TGTGCCAGCAGCGTCCCCCAGGGCGCGGCTTTCTTT. It codes for CASSVPQGAAFF.

This clone showed up just once. The V call is TRBV25-1, the J call TRBJ2-1; no clear D. Germline V lookup: CDR1 MGHDK, CDR2 SYGVNS. V was clipped by 1 base and J by 4 bases, with 8 bases between them. This CDR3 has 14 residues. In DNA, the CDR3 is TGTGCCAGCAGTGAATCCCACGAATACAATGAGCAGTTCTTC. It specifies CASSESHEYNEQFF.

V and J are TRBV21-1 and TRBJ1-1. TRBV21-1 is a pseudogene. This CDR3 is built from 16 residues. CDR3 in amino acids: CASSKIRCETNTEAFF. CDR3 DNA sequence: TGTGCCAGCAGCAAAATTCGATGCGAAACGAACACTGAAGCTTTCTTT.

The chain uses TRBV2 and TRBJ1-4; D is undetermined. Trimming removed 6 bases from V and 5 bases from J, with 7 bases in between. The CDR3 length is 12 residues. Germline-derived CDR1 and CDR2 are SNHLY and FYNNEI. CDR3 nucleotides: TGTGCCAGCAGGAGAAGCAATGAAAAACTGTTTTTT. It specifies CASRRSNEKLFF.

The chain is built from TRBV19 and TRBJ1-6; no reliable D call. The CDR3 consists of 12 residues. Germline V CDR1 and CDR2: LNHDA, SQIVND (reference sequence). The CDR3 nucleotides read TGTATGGGCAGATCCTATAATTCACCCCTCCACTTT. It codes for CMGRSYNSPLHF.

This clone was seen just once. V gene TRBV24-1 combines with J gene TRBJ2-5; TRBD1 is a possible D gene (5 bases). Germline V lookup: CDR1 KGHDR, CDR2 SFDVKD. The CDR3 spans 14 residues. With 3 bases removed from V and 6 bases from J, the gap between germline ends came to 13 bases. The CDR3 DNA sequence: TGTGCCACCAGTGATAGAAATAGGGGAAAGACCCAGTACTTC. Its protein product is CATSDRNRGKTQYF.

The rearrangement uses TRBV5-5 and TRBJ2-5; 7 bases agree with TRBD1. The CDR3 contains 13 residues. Losses at the gene ends were 3 bases for V and 2 bases for J; bases not matched to a gene: 1. Germline CDR1 is SGHKS and CDR2 is YYEKEE (reference sequence). The CDR3, as DNA: TGTGCCAGCAGCTGGACAGGACAAGAGACCCAGTACTTC. This translates into CASSWTGQETQYF.

The rearrangement links TRBV5-1 to TRBJ1-1; the match to TRBD1 covers 11 bases. Germline lookup yields CDR1 SGHRS and CDR2 YFSETQ. V trimming: 5 bases; J trimming: 2 bases; junction bases outside the gene matches: 8. The CDR3 runs to 16 residues. The CDR3: CASRNGQGALNTEAFF. The CDR3 DNA reads as TGCGCCAGCAGGAATGGACAGGGGGCTTTAAACACTGAAGCTTTCTTT.

This chain's CDR3 is CASSVGLAGHVLYF. CDR3 DNA sequence: TGTGCCAGCAGCGTAGGACTAGCGGGGCACGTACTGTACTTC. The V call is TRBV9, the J call TRBJ2-7; 11 positions agree with TRBD2. Trimming took 0 bases from V and 12 from J; bases not matched to a gene: 8. This CDR3 has 14 residues. Germline loops: CDR1 SGDLS, CDR2 YYNGEE.

This chain uses TRBV11-2 with TRBJ2-7; D not resolved. This CDR3 is built from 15 residues. Germline CDR1 reads SGHAT; CDR2 reads FQNNGV. Trimming removed 1 base from V and 7 bases from J, with 17 bases in between. The CDR3 nucleotides read TGTGCCAGCAGCTTAGGAGTGGCCGTGGGGTGGGAGCAGTACTTC. It yields the protein CASSLGVAVGWEQYF.

J is TRBJ2-7 and V is TRBV20-1; TRBD1 might be the D (5 bases). V was shortened by 3 bases and J by 2 bases, with 11 bases between the two germline ends. The V gene's germline CDR1 is DFQATT and CDR2 SNEGSKA (reference sequence). The CDR3 has 13 residues. The CDR3 reads CSASIPGTYEQYF. CDR3 sequence (DNA): TGCAGTGCTAGTATTCCAGGGACCTACGAGCAGTACTTC.

On this clone itself: The same CDR3 arises from other DNA sequences in this sample as well. The V and J genes are TRBV9 and TRBJ1-5, with unresolved D. CDR1 and CDR2 (germline): SGDLS, YYNGEE. V lost 0 bases, J lost 1 base, and 5 bases lay in between. The CDR3 is 14 amino acids. CDR3 loop: CASSVGGSNQPQHF. The CDR3 bases are TGTGCCAGCAGCGTAGGAGGAAGCAATCAGCCCCAGCATTTT.

The chain uses TRBV7-9 and TRBJ1-5; D is unclear. Germline lookup yields CDR1 SEHNR and CDR2 FQNEAQ (reference sequence). V gave up 5 bases and J gave up 5 bases, with 7 bases separating them. The CDR3 is 12 residues long. CDR3 amino acids: CASSPEDQPQHF. The CDR3 DNA reads TGTGCCAGCAGCCCGGAGGATCAGCCCCAGCATTTT.

Only one count was recorded for this clone. The gene calls are TRBV18 and TRBJ1-5, with unresolved D. The length of the CDR3 is 15 residues. Trimming left V 3 bases short and J 3 bases short, with 12 bases between. Germline CDR1 and CDR2: KGHSH and LQKENI. CDR3: CASSPDGGLNQPQHF. The CDR3 DNA sequence: TGTGCCAGCTCACCCGACGGCGGCCTCAATCAGCCCCAGCATTTT.

The V gene is TRBV27, the J gene TRBJ2-3, with 8 bases aligning to TRBD1. V lost 5 bases and J lost 1; bases outside the gene matches: 8. CDR3 length equals 16 residues. Germline values: CDR1 MNHEY, CDR2 SMNVEV (reference sequence). CDR3 coding DNA: TGTGCCAGCAGTAGACACAGGGGGGAGGGCACAGATACGCAGTATTTT. It encodes CASSRHRGEGTDTQYF.